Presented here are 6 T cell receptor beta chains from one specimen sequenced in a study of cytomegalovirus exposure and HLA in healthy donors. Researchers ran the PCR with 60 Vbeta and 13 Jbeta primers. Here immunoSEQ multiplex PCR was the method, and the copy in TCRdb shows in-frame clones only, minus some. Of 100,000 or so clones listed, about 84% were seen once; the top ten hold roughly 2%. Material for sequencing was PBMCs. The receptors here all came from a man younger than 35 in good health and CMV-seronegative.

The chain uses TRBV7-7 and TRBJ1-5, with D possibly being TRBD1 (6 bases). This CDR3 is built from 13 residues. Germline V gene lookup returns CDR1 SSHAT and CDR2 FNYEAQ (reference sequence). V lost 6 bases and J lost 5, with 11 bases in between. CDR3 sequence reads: CASSQGWDQPQHF. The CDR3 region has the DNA TGTGCCAGCAGTCAGGGGTGGGATCAGCCCCAGCATTTT.

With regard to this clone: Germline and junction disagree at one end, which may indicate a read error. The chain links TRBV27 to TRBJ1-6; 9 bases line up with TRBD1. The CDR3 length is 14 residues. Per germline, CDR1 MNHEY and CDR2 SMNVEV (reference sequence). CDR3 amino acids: CASGRDRDKSPLHF. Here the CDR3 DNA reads TGTGCCAGCGGCCGGGACAGGGATAAATCACCCCTCCACTTT.

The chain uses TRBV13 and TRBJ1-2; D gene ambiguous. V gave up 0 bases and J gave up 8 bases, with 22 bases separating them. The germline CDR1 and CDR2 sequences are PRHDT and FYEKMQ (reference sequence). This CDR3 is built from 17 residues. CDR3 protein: CASSLGGIGIGMGGYTF. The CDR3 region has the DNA TGTGCCAGCAGCTTAGGAGGGATCGGGATAGGAATGGGCGGCTACACCTTC.

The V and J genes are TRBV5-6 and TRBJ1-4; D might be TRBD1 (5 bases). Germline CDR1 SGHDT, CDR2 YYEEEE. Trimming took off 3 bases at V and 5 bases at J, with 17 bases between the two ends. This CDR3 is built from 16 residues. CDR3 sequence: CASSSPSRGGNEKLFF. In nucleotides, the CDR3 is TGTGCCAGCAGCTCCCCGTCAAGGGGAGGGAATGAAAAACTGTTTTTT. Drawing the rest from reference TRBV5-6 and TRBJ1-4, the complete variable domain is DAGVTQSPTHLIKTRGQQVTLRCSPKSGHDTVSWYQQALGQGPQFIFQYYEEEERQRGNFPDRFSGHQFPNYSSELNVNALLLGDSALYLCASSSPSRGGNEKLFFGSGTQLSVL.

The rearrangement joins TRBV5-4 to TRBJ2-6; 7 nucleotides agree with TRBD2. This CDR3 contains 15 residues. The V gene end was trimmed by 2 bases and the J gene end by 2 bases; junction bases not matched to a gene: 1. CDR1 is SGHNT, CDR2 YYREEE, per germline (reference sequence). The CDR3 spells CASSFRGAGANVLTF. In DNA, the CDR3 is TGTGCCAGCAGCTTTCGGGGGGCTGGGGCCAACGTCCTGACTTTC.

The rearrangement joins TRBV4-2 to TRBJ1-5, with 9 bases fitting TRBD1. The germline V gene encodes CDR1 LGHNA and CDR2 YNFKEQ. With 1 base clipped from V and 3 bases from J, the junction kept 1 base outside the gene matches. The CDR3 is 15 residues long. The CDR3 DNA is TGTGCCAGCAGCCAAGGGGACAGGGACAATCAGCCCCAGCATTTT. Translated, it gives CASSQGDRDNQPQHF.